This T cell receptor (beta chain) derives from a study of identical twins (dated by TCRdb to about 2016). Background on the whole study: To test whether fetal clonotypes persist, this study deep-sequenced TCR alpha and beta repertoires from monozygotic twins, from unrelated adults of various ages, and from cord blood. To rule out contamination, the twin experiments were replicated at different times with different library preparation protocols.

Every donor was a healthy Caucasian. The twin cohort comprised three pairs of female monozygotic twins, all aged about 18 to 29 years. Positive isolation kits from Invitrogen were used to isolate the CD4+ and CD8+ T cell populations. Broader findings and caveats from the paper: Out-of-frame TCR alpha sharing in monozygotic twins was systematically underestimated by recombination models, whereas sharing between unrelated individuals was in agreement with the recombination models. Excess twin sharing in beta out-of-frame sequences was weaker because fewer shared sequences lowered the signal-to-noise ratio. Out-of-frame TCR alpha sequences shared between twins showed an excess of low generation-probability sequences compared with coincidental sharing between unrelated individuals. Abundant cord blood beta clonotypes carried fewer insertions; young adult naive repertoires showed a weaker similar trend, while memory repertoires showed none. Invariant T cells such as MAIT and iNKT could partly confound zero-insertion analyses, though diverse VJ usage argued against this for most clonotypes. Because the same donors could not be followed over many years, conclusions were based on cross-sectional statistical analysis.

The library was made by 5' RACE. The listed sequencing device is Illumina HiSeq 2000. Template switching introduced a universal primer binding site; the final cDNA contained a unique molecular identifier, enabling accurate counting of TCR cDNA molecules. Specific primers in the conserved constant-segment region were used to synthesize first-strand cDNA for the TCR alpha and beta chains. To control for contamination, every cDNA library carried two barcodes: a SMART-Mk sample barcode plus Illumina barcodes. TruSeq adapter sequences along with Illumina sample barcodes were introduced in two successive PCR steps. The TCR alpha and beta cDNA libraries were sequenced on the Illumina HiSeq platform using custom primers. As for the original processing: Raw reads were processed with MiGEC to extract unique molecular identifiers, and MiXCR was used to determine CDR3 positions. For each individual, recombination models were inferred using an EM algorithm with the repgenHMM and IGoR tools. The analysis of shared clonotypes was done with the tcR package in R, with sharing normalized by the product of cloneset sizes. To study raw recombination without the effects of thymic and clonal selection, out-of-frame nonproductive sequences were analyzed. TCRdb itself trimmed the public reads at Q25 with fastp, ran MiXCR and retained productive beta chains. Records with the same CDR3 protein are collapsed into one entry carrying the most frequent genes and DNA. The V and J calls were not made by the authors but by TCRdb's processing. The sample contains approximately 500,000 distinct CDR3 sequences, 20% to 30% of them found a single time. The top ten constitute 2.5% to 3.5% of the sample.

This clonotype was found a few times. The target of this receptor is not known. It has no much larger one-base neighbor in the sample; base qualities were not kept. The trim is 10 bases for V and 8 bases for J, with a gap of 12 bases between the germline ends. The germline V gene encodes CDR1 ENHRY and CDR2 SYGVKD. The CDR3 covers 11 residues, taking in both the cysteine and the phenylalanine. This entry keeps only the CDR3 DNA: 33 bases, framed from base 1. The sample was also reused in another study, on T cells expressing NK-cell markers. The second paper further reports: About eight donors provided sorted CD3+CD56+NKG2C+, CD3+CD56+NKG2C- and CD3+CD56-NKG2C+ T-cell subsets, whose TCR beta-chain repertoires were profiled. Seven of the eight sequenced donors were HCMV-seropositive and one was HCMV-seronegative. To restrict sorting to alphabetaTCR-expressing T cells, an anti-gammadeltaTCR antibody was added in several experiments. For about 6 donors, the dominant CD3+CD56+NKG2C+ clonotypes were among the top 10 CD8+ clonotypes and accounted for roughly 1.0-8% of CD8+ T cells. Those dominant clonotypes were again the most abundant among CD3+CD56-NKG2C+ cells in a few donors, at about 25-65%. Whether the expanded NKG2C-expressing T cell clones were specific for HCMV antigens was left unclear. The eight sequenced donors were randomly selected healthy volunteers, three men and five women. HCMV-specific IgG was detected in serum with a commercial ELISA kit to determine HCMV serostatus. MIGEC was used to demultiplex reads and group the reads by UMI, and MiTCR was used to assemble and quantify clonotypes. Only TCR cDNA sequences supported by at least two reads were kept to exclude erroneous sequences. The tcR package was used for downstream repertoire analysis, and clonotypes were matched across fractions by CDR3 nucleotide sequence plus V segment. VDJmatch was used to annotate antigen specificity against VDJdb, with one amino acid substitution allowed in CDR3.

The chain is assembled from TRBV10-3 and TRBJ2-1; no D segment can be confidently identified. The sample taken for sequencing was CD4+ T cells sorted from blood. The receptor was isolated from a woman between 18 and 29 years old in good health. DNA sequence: TGTGCCACCACAATTGGGGATGAGCAGTTCTTC. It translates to CATTIGDEQFF.